A single count supports the clone carrying this TCR beta chain. The data were obtained in a study of CD8 T cells in Susac syndrome. With random hexamers, 0.5 to 1 ug RNA was reverse transcribed. With immunoSEQ multiplex PCR, TCR beta CDR3 was amplified across 54 Vbeta and 13 Jbeta. TCRdb re-analysed the immunoSEQ multiplex PCR reads in MiXCR, keeping a single row per CDR3 protein. The profile shows under 150,000 distinct CDR3 sequences, 65% to 90% of them singletons. There are 12 residues in the CDR3. V shed 5 bases and J shed 4 bases, with 8 bases lying between them. Per germline, CDR1 LGHNT and CDR2 FRNRAP.

The TCR sequence derives from a human donor with multiple sclerosis. The sample was CD8+ T cells from PBMCs. This chain uses TRBV12-5 with TRBJ2-5; D may correspond to TRBD1 or TRBD2 (5 bases each). The CDR3 is CASGHGGETQYF. CDR3 DNA: TGTGCTAGTGGTCATGGGGGAGAGACCCAGTACTTC.